The 2 T cell receptor beta chains below all came from one sample that was sequenced in a study of blood T cell repertoires in COVID-19. Sequencing was performed with immunoSEQ multiplex PCR; in TCRdb, only in-frame clones are kept and a portion is missing. This table has roughly 340,000 clones, 88% appearing once. The sample comprised peripheral blood. The source is a woman in her 70s with COVID-19, enrolled during active disease.

The chain links TRBV24-1 to TRBJ1-6; 7 positions match TRBD1. V trimming: 2 bases; J trimming: 10 bases; junction bases outside the gene matches: 4. The length of the CDR3 is 14 residues. Per germline, CDR1 KGHDR and CDR2 SFDVKD. CDR3 amino acids: CATSDSTGKSPLHF. CDR3 bases: TGTGCCACCAGTGATTCGACAGGGAAATCACCCCTCCACTTT.

Remarks on this clone: One end of the junction fails to match germline, which may point to a read error. J is TRBJ2-1 and V is TRBV9; 8 positions agree with TRBD1. CDR1 SGDLS and CDR2 YYNGEE come from the germline V gene. The CDR3 has 16 residues. The CDR3 sequence: CASSVESGGSYNEQLF. The CDR3, as DNA: TGTGCCAGCAGCGTAGAGTCAGGGGGCTCCTACAATGAGCAGCTCTTC. Filled out from reference TRBV9 and TRBJ2-1, the complete variable domain reads DSGVTQTPKHLITATGQRVTLRCSPRSGDLSVYWYQQSLDQGLQFLIQYYNGEERAKGNILERFSAQQFPDLHSELNLSSLELGDSALYFCASSVESGGSYNEQLFGPGTRLTVL.